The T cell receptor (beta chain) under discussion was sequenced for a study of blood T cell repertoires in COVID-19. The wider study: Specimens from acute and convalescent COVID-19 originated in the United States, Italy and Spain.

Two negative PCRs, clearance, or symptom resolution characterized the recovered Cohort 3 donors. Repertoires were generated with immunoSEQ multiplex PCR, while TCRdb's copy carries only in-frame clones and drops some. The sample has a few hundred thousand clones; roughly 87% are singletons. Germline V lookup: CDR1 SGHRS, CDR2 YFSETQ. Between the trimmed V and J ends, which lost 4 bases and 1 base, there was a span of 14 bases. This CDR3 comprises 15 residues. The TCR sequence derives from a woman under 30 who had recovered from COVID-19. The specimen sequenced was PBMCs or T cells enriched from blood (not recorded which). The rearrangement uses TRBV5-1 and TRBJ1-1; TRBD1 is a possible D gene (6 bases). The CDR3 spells CASSRAGTRNTEAFF. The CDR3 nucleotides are TGCGCCAGCAGCCGAGCCGGGACACGGAACACTGAAGCTTTCTTT.